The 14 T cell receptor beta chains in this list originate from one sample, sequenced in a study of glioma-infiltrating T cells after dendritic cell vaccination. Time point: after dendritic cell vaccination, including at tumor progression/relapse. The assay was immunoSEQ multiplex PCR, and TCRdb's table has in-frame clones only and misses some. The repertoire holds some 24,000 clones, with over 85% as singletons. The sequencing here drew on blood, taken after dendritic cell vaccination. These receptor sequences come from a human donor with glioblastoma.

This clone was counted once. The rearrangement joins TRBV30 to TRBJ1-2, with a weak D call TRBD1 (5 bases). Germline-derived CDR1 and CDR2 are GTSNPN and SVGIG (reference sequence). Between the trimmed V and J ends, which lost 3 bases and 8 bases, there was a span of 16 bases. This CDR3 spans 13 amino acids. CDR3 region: CAWSAAGRGGYTF. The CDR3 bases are TGTGCCTGGAGCGCAGCGGGACGGGGCGGCTACACCTTC.

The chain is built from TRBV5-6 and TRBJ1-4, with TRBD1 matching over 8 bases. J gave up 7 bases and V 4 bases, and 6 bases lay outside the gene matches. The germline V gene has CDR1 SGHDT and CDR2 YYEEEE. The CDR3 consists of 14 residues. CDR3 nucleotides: TGTGCCAGCAGCCCAGGGGGCGCCTTTGAAAAACTGTTTTTT. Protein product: CASSPGGAFEKLFF.

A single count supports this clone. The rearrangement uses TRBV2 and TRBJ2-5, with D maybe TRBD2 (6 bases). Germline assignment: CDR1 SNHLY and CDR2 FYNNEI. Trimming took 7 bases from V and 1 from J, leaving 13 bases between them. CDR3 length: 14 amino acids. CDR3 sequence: CASTGSLGQETQYF. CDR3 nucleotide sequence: TGTGCCAGCACCGGGAGCCTGGGCCAAGAGACCCAGTACTTC.

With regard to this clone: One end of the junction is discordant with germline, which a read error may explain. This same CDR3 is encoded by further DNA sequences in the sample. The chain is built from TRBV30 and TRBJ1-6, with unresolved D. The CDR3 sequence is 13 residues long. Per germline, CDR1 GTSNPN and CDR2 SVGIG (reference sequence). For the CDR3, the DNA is TGTGCCTGGAGGCGGGTTTATAATTCCCCCCTCCACTTT. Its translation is CAWRRVYNSPLHF.

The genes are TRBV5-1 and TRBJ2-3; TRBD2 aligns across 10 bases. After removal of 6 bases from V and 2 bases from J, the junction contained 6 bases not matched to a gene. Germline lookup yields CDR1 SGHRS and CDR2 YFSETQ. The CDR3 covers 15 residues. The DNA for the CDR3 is TGCGCCAGCAAGGCAGCGGGGGGGCTCACAGATACGCAGTATTTT. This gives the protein CASKAAGGLTDTQYF.

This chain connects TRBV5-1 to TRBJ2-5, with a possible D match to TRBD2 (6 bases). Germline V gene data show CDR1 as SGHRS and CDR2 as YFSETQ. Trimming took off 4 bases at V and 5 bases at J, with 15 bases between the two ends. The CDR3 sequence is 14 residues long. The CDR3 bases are TGCGCCAGCAGCCCCGGGGGAGCTTTGGAGACCCAGTACTTC. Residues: CASSPGGALETQYF.

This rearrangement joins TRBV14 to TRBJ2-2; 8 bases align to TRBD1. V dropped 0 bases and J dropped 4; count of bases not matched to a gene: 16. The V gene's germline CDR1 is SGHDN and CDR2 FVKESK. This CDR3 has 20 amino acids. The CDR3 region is CASSQDFQTPGQELTGELFF. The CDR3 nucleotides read TGTGCCAGCAGCCAAGATTTTCAAACACCGGGACAGGAACTCACCGGGGAGCTGTTTTTT.

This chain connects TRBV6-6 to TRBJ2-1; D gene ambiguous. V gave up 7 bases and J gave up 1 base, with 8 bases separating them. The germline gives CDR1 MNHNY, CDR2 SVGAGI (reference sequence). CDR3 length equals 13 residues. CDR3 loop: CASTSFSYNEQFF. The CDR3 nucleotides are TGTGCCAGCACTAGTTTTTCCTACAATGAGCAGTTCTTC.

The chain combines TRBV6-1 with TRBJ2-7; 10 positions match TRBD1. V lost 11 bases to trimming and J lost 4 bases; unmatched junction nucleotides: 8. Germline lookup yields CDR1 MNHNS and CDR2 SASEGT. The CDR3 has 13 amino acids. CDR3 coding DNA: TGTGCCCGCGGAGGACAGGGGGAATACGAGCAGTACTTC. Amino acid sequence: CARGGQGEYEQYF.

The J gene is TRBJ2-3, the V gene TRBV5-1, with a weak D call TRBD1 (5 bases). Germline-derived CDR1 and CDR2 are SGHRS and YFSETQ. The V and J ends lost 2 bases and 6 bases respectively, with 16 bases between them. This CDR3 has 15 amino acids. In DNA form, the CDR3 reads TGCGCCAGCAGCTTTGGTTCAGGGCCCTCCGATACGCAGTATTTT. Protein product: CASSFGSGPSDTQYF.

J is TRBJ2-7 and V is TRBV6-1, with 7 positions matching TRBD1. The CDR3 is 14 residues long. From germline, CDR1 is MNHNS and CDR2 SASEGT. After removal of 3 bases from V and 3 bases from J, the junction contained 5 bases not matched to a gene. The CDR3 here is CASSEGQINYEQYF. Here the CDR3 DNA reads TGTGCCAGCAGTGAGGGACAGATTAACTACGAGCAGTACTTC.

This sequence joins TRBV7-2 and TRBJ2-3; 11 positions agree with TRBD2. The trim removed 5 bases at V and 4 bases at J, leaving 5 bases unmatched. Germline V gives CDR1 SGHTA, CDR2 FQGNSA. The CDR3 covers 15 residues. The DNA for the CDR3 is TGTGCCAGCAGCCCCTCTAGCGGGGGGTCAGATACGCAGTATTTT. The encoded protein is CASSPSSGGSDTQYF.

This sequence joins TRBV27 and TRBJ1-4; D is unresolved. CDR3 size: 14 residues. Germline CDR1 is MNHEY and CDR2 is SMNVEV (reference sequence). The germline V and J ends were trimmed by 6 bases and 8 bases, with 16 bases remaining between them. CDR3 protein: CASRKRGSGEKLFF. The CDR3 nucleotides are TGTGCCAGCAGAAAGAGAGGGAGCGGGGAAAAACTGTTTTTT.

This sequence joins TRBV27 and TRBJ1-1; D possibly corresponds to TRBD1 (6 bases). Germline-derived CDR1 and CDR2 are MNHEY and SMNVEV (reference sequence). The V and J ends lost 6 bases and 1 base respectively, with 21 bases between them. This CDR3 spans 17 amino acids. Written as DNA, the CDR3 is TGTGCCAGCAGCGGAGGGATAGGGGGGGCAGGGAACACTGAAGCTTTCTTT. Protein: CASSGGIGGAGNTEAFF.